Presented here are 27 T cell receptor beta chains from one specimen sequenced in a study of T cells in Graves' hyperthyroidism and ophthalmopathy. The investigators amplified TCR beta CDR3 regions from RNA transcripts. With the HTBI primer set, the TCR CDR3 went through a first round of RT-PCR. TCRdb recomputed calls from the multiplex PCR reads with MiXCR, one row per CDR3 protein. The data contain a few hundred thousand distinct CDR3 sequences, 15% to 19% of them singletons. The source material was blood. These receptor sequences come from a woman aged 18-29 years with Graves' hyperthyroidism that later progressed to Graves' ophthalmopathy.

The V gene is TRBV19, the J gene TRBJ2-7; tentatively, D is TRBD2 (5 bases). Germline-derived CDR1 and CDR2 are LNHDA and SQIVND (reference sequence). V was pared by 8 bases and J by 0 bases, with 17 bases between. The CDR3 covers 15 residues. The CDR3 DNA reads TGTGCCAGTTCAGAGGGTGGAAGACCCTCCTACGAGCAGTACTTC. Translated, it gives CASSEGGRPSYEQYF.

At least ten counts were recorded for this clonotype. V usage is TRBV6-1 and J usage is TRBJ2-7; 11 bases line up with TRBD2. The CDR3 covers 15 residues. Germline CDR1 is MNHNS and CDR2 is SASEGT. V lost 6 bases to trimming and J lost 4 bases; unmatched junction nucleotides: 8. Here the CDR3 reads CASRTGTSGPYEQYF. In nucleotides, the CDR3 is TGTGCCAGCAGAACCGGGACTAGCGGCCCGTACGAGCAGTACTTC.

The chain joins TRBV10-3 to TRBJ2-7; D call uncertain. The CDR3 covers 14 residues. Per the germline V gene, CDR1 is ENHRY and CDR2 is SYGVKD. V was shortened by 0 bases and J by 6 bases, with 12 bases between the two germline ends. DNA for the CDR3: TGTGCCATCAGTGAGTCCGACTCCCGCGGCGAGCAGTACTTC. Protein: CAISESDSRGEQYF.

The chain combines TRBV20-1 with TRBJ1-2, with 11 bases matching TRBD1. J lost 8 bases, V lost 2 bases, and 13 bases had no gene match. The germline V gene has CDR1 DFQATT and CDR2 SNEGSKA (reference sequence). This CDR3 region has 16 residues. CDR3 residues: CSARMGQGDSPIGYTF. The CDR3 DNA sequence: TGCAGTGCTAGAATGGGACAGGGGGACTCCCCAATCGGCTACACCTTC.

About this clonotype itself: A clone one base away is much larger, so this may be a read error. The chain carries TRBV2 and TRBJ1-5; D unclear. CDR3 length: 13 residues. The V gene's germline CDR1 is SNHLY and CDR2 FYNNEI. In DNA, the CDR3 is TGTGTCAGCAGTGAAGTAGCCAATCAGCCCCAGCATTTT. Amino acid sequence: CVSSEVANQPQHF.

The DNA of the CDR3 is TGTGCCAGCACCCCAGACCCGGGTCTCGGTGAGCAGTTCTTC. Its translation is CASTPDPGLGEQFF. J is TRBJ2-1 and V is TRBV7-9; D gene unclear. The CDR3 is 14 residues long. The V gene's germline CDR1 is SEHNR and CDR2 FQNEAQ (reference sequence). The ends were cut back, 7 bases at V and 9 bases at J, with 19 bases in the middle.

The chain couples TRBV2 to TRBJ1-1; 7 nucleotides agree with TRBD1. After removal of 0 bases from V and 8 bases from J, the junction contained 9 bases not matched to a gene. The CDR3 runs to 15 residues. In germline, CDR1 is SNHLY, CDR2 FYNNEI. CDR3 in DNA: TGTGCCAGCAGTGAAGCCGCCCCTGACAGGGAGGAAGCTTTCTTT. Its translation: CASSEAAPDREEAFF.

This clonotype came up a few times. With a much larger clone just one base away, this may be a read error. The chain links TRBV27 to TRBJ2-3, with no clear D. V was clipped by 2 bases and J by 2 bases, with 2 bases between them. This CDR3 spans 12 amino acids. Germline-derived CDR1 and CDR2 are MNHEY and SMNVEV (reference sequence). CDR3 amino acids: CASSLITDTQYF. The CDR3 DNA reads TGTGCCAGCAGTTTAATCACAGATACGCAGTATTTT.

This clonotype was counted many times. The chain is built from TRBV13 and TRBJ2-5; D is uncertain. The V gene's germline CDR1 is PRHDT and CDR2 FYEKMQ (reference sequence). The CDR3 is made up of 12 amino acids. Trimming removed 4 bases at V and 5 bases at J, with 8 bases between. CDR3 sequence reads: CASSSTRETQYF. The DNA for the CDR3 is TGTGCCAGCAGCTCTACCAGGGAGACCCAGTACTTC.

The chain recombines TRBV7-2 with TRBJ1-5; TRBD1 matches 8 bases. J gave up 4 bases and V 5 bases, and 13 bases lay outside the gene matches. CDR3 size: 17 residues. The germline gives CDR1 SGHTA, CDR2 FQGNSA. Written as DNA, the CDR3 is TGTGCCAGCAGCCTAAGACAGGACAGGGCAAGGAATCAGCCCCAGCATTTT. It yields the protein CASSLRQDRARNQPQHF.

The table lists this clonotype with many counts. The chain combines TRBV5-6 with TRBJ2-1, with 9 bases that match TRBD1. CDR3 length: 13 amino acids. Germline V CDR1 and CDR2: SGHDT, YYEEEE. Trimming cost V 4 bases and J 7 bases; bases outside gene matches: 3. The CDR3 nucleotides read TGTGCCAGCAGCCGGGACAGGGTAAATGAGCAGTTCTTC. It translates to CASSRDRVNEQFF.

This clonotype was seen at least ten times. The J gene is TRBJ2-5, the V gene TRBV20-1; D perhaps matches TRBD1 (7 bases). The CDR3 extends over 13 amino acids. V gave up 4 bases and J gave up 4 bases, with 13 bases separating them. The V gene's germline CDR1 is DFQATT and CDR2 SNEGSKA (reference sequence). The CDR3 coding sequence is TGCAGTGCTACCGGGCAGGGGGGAGAGACCCAGTACTTC. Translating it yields CSATGQGGETQYF.

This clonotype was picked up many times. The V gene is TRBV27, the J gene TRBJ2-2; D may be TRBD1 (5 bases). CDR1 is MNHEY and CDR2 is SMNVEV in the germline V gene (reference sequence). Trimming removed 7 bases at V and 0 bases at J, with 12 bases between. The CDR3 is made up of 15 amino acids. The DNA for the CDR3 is TGTGCCAGCACCCTAGGGGCCGCGAACACCGGGGAGCTGTTTTTT. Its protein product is CASTLGAANTGELFF.

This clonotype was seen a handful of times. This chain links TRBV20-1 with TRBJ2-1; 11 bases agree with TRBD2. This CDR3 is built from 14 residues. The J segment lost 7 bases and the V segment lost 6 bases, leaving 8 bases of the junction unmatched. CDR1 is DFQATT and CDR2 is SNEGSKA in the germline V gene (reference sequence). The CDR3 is CSAPLAGVANEQFF. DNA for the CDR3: TGCAGTGCCCCACTAGCGGGAGTAGCAAATGAGCAGTTCTTC.

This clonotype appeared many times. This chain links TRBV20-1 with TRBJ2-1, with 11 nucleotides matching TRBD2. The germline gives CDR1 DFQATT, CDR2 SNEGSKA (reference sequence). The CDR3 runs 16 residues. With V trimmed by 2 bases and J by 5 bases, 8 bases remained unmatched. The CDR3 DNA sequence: TGCAGTGCTAGACTTTGGACTAGCGGGCAAAACAATGAGCAGTTCTTC. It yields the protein CSARLWTSGQNNEQFF.

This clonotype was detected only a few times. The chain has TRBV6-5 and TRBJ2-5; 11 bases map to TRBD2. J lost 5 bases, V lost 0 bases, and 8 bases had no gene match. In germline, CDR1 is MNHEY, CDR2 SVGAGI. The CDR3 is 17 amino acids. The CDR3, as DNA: TGTGCCAGCAGTTACTCGGTTAGCGGGAGGGCCGGGGAGACCCAGTACTTC. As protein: CASSYSVSGRAGETQYF.

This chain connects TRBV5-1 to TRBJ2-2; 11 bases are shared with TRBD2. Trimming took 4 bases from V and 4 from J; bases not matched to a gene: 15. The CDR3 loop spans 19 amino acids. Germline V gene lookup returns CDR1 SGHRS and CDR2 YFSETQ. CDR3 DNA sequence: TGCGCCAGCAGCCGGGCTGGCGGGACTAGCGGTCGAGGCACCGGGGAGCTGTTTTTT. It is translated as CASSRAGGTSGRGTGELFF.

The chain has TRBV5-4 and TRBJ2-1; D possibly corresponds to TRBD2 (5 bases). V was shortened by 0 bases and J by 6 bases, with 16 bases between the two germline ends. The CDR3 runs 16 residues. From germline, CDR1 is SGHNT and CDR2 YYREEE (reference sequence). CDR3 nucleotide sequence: TGTGCCAGCAGCTTGGTGGGCGGAGGTCTGGGCAATGAGCAGTTCTTC. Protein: CASSLVGGGLGNEQFF.

CDR3 loop: CAISETGGNYGYTF. The DNA of the CDR3 is TGTGCCATCAGTGAGACAGGGGGAAACTATGGCTACACCTTC. V and J are TRBV10-3 and TRBJ1-2, with 8 positions matching TRBD1. Looked up from germline, CDR1 is ENHRY and CDR2 is SYGVKD. V dropped 2 bases and J dropped 2; count of bases not matched to a gene: 1. The CDR3 sequence is 14 residues long.

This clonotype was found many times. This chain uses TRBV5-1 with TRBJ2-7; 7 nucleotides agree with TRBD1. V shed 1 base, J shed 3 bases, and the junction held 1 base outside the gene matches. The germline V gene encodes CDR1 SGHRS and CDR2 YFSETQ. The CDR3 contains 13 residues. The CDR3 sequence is CASSLSGGYEQYF. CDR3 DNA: TGCGCCAGCAGCTTGTCAGGGGGCTACGAGCAGTACTTC.

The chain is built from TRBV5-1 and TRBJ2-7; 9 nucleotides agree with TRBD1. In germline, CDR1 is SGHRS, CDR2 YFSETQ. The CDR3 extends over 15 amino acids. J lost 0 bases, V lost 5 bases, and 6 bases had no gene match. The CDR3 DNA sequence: TGCGCCAGCAGAACTCCGGGACAGGGCTCCTACGAGCAGTACTTC. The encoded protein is CASRTPGQGSYEQYF.

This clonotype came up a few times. The CDR3 here is CASSPPETRNRNTGEINQPQHF. In nucleotides, the CDR3 is TGTGCCAGCAGCCCCCCAGAGACCCGAAACAGGAACACAGGGGAGATTAATCAGCCCCAGCATTTT. The chain links TRBV7-2 to TRBJ1-5, with 7 bases lining up with TRBD1. With V trimmed by 5 bases and J by 4 bases, 29 bases remained unmatched. The germline CDR1 and CDR2 sequences are SGHTA and FQGNSA. This CDR3 is built from 22 residues.

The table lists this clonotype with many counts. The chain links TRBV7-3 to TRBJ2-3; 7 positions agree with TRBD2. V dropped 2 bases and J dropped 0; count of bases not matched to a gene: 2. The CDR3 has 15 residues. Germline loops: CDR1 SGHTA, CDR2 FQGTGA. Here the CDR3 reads CASSLAGVSTDTQYF. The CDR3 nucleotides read TGTGCCAGCAGCTTAGCGGGAGTTAGCACAGATACGCAGTATTTT.

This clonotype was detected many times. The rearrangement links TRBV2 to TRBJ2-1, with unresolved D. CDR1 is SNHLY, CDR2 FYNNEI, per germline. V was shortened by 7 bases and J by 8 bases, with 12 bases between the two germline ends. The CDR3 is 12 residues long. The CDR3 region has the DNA TGTGCCAGCACCATTATTAGGGATGAGCAGTTCTTC. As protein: CASTIIRDEQFF.

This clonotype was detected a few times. In nucleotides, the CDR3 is TGTGCCAGCAGTAACAGGGGGCCCATCTATGGCTACACCTTC. This encodes CASSNRGPIYGYTF. The V and J genes are TRBV12-3 or TRBV12-4 and TRBJ1-2; TRBD1 agrees at 9 bases. V dropped 5 bases and J dropped 4; count of bases not matched to a gene: 5. The CDR3 is made up of 14 amino acids.

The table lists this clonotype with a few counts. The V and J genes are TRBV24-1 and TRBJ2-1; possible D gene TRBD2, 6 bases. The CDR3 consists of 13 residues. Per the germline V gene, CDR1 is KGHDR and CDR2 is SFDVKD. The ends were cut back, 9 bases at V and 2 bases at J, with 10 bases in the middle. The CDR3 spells CATGPGAYNEQFF. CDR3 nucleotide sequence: TGTGCCACCGGTCCGGGAGCCTACAATGAGCAGTTCTTC.

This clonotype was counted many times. The CDR3 protein is CSALPVGREAYEQYF. CDR3 DNA sequence: TGCAGTGCCTTGCCTGTGGGGCGGGAGGCCTACGAGCAGTACTTC. V is TRBV20-1 and J is TRBJ2-7; 8 nucleotides line up with TRBD2. CDR3 length: 15 residues. The V gene end was trimmed by 6 bases and the J gene end by 2 bases; junction bases not matched to a gene: 12. Germline CDR1 reads DFQATT; CDR2 reads SNEGSKA (reference sequence).